This T cell receptor beta chain was captured by sequencing in a study of T cell repertoires in cytomegalovirus infection. Each CDR3 protein is one row after TCRdb ran MiXCR on the reads. Among under 200,000 distinct CDR3 sequences, roughly 9% were seen once, and the ten largest hold around 4.4%. This CDR3 has 17 residues. V lost 0 bases, J lost 4 bases, and 12 bases stayed unmatched. CDR1 and CDR2 (germline): SQVTM, ANQGSEA. This sequence originates from a human donor in good health (CMV status not recorded). Some clones in this sample may be carry-over from other donors' samples. V usage is TRBV29-1 and J usage is TRBJ1-2, with TRBD1 identical over 9 bases. The material sequenced was PBMCs. The CDR3 DNA is TGCAGCGTTGAAGAAGGTTATGGGGACAGGGTCTTCTATGGCTACACCTTC. Residues: CSVEEGYGDRVFYGYTF.